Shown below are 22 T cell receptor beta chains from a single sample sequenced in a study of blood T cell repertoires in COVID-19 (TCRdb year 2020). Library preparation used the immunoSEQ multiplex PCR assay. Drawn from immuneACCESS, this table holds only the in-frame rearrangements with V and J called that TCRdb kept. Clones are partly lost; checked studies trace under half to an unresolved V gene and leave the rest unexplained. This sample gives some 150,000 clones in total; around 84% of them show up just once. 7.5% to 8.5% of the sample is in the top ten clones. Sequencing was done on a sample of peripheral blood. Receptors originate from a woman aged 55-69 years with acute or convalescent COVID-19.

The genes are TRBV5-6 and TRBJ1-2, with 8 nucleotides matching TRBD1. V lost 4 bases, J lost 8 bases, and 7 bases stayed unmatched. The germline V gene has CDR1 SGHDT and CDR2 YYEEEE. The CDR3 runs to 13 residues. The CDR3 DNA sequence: TGTGCCAGCAGCCCCGCAGGGGGCGAAGGCTACACCTTC. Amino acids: CASSPAGGEGYTF.

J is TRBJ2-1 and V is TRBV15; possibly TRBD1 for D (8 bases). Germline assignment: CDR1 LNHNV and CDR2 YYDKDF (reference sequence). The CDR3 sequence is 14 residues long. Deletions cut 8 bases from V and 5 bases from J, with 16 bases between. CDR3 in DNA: TGTGCCACCCGGGGGGACAGGCGAAACAATGAGCAGTTCTTC. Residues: CATRGDRRNNEQFF.

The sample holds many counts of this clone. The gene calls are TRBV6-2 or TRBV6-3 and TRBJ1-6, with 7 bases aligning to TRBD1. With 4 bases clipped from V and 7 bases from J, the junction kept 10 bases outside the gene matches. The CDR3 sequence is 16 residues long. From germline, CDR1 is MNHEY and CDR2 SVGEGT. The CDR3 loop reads CASSWVRGQTNSPLHF. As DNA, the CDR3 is TGTGCCAGCAGTTGGGTTCGGGGACAGACGAATTCACCCCTCCACTTT.

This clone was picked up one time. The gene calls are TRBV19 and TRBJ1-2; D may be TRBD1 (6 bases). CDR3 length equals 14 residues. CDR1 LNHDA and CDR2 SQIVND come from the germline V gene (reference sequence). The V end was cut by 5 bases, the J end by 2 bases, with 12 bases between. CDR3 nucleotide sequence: TGTGCCAGTAGTCCCCCAAGGGGGAACTATGGCTACACCTTC. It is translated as CASSPPRGNYGYTF. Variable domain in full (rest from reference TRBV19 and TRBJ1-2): DGGITQSPKYLFRKEGQNVTLSCEQNLNHDAMYWYRQDPGQGLRLIYYSQIVNDFQKGDIAEGYSVSREKKESFPLTVTSAQKNPTAFYLCASSPPRGNYGYTFGSGTRLTVV.

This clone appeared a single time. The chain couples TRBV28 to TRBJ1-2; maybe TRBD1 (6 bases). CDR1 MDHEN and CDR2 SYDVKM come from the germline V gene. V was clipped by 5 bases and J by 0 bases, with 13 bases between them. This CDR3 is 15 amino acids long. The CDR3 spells CASSPVGAANYGYTF. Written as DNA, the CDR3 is TGTGCCAGCAGTCCCGTGGGGGCAGCTAACTATGGCTACACCTTC.

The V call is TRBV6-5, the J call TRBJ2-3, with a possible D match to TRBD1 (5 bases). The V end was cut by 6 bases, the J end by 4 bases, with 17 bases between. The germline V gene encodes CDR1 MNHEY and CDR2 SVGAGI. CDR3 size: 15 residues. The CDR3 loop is CASRNGQGNPDTQYF. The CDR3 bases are TGTGCCAGCAGAAACGGCCAGGGAAATCCAGATACGCAGTATTTT.

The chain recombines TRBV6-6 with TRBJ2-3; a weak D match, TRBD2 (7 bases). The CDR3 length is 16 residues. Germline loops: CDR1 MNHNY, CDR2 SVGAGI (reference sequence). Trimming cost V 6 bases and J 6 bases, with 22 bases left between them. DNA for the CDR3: TGTGCCAGCAGCCCGGAGTCGGGGGGCCTATGGGATACGCAGTATTTT. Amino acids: CASSPESGGLWDTQYF.

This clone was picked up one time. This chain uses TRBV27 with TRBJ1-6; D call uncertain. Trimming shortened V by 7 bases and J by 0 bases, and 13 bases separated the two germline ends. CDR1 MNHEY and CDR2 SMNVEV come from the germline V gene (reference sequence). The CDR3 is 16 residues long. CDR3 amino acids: CASTPLASSYNSPLHF. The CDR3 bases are TGTGCCAGCACTCCCCTGGCCAGCTCCTATAATTCACCCCTCCACTTT.

In nucleotides, the CDR3 is TGTGCCAGCTCACCAGCTGGCAGGGATTCACCCCTCCACTTT. The encoded protein is CASSPAGRDSPLHF. The chain couples TRBV18 to TRBJ1-6, with a weak D call TRBD1 (5 bases). Germline-derived CDR1 and CDR2 are KGHSH and LQKENI. The CDR3 covers 14 residues. Trimming removed 2 bases at V and 8 bases at J, with 10 bases between.

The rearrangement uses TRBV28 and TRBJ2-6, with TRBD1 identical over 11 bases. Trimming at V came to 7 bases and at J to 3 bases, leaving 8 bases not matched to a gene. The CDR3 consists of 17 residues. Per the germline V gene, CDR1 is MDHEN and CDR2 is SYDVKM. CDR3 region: CASTSDRGRGGANVLTF. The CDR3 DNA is TGTGCCAGCACCTCGGACAGGGGGCGGGGTGGGGCCAACGTCCTGACTTTC.

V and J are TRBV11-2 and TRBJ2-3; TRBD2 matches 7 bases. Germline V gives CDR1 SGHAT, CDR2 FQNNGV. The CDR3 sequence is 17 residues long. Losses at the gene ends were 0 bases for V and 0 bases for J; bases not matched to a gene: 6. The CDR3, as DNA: TGTGCCAGCAGCTTAGAGGCCATAGCGGGCAGCACAGATACGCAGTATTTT. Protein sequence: CASSLEAIAGSTDTQYF.

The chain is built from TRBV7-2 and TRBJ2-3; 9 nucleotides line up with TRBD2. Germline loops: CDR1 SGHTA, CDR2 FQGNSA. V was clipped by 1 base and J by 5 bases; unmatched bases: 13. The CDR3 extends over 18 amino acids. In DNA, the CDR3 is TGTGCCAGCAGCTTAGTCTTGCGGGGGGGTTTACCGCAAGATACGCAGTATTTT. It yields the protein CASSLVLRGGLPQDTQYF.

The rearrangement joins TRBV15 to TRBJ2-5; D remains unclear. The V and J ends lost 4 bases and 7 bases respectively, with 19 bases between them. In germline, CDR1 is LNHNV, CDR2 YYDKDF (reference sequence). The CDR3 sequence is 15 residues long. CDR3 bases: TGTGCCACCAGCACCCCGGGTAGAGATCCGGGGACCCAGTACTTC. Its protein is CATSTPGRDPGTQYF.

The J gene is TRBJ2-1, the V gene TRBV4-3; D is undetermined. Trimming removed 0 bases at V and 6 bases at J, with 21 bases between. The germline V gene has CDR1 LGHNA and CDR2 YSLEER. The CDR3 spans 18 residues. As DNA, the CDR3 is TGCGCCAGCAGCCAAGACTGGAGAGGCCCCCCCTCGGGCAATGAGCAGTTCTTC. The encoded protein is CASSQDWRGPPSGNEQFF.

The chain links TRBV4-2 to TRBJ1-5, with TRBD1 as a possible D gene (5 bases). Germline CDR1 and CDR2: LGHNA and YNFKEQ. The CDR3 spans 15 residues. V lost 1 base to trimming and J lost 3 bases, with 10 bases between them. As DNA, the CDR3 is TGTGCCAGCAGCCAAGCGGCGGGGGACAATCAGCCCCAGCATTTT. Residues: CASSQAAGDNQPQHF.

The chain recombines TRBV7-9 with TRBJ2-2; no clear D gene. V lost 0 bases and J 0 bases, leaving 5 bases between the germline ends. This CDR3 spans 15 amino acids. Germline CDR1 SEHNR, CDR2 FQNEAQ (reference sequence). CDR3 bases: TGTGCCAGCAGCTTAGCGGGCCCGAACACCGGGGAGCTGTTTTTT. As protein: CASSLAGPNTGELFF.

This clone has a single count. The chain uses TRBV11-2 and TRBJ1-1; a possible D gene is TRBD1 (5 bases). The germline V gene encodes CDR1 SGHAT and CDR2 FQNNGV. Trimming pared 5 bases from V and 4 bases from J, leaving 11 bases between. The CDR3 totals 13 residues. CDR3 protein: CASSASGPTEAFF. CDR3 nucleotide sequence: TGTGCCAGCAGCGCCTCAGGGCCCACTGAAGCTTTCTTT.

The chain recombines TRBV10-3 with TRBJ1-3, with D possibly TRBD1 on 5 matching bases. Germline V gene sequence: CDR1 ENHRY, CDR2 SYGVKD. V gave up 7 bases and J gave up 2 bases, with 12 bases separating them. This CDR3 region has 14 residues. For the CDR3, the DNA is TGTGCCATCAAGGAGGGGAAGACTGGAAACACCATATATTTT. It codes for CAIKEGKTGNTIYF.

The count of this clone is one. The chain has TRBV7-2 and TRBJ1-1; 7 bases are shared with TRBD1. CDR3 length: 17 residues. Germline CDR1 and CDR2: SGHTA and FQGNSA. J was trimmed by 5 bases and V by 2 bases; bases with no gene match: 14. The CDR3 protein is CASSLSFRRAGGTEAFF. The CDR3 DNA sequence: TGTGCCAGCAGCTTATCTTTCAGGAGGGCAGGGGGGACTGAAGCTTTCTTT.

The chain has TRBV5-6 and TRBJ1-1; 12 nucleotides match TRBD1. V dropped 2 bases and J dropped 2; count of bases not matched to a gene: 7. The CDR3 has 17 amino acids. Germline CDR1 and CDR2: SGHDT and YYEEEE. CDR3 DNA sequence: TGTGCCAGCAGCTTATTCGCCGGGACAGGGGGCAACACTGAAGCTTTCTTT. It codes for CASSLFAGTGGNTEAFF.

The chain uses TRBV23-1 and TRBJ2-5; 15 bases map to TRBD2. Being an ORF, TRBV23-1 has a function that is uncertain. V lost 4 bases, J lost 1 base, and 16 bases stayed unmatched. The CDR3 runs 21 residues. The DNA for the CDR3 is TGCGCCAGCAGTCCCCAGGTCGGGGGACTAGCGGGGGGAGGGGCCCAAGAGACCCAGTACTTC. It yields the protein CASSPQVGGLAGGGAQETQYF.

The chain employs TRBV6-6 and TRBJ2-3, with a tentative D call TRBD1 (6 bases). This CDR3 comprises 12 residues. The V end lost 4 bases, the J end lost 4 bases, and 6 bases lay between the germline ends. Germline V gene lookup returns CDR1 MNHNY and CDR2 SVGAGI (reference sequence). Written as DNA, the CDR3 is TGTGCCAGCAGTTCAGGGGCAGATACGCAGTATTTT. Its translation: CASSSGADTQYF.